The 2 T cell receptor beta chains below all came from one sample that was sequenced in a study of Tregs in tolerant kidney transplant recipients. The repertoire was sequenced with immunoSEQ multiplex PCR; TCRdb's copy has only in-frame clones and lacks some. This sample carries about 64,000 clones, nearly 98% of them seen once, and the ten largest clones take approximately 0.34%. This material consisted of Tregs from blood, taken before the transplant. The receptors derive from a human donor who received a combined kidney and bone marrow transplant.

The chain has TRBV7-2 and TRBJ2-3, with a tentative D call TRBD2 (5 bases). Per germline, CDR1 SGHTA and CDR2 FQGNSA. The V and J ends lost 1 base and 3 bases respectively, with 11 bases between them. The CDR3 covers 15 residues. As DNA, the CDR3 is TGTGCCAGCAGCTTAGGAGGGCGGACGACAGATACGCAGTATTTT. Amino acids: CASSLGGRTTDTQYF. Supplemented by reference TRBV7-2 and TRBJ2-3, the full variable domain reads GAGVSQSPSNKVTEKGKDVELRCDPISGHTALYWYRQSLGQGLEFLIYFQGNSAPDKSGLPSDRFSAERTGGSVSTLTIQRTQQEDSAVYLCASSLGGRTTDTQYFGPGTRLTVL.

The chain recombines TRBV6-1 with TRBJ2-1, with no clear D. In germline, CDR1 is MNHNS, CDR2 SASEGT. V was cut by 5 bases and J by 7 bases, with 12 bases left in between. CDR3 length equals 13 residues. CDR3 sequence reads: CASSRSPLNEQFF. The CDR3 nucleotides read TGTGCCAGCAGTCGGAGCCCTTTAAATGAGCAGTTCTTC.